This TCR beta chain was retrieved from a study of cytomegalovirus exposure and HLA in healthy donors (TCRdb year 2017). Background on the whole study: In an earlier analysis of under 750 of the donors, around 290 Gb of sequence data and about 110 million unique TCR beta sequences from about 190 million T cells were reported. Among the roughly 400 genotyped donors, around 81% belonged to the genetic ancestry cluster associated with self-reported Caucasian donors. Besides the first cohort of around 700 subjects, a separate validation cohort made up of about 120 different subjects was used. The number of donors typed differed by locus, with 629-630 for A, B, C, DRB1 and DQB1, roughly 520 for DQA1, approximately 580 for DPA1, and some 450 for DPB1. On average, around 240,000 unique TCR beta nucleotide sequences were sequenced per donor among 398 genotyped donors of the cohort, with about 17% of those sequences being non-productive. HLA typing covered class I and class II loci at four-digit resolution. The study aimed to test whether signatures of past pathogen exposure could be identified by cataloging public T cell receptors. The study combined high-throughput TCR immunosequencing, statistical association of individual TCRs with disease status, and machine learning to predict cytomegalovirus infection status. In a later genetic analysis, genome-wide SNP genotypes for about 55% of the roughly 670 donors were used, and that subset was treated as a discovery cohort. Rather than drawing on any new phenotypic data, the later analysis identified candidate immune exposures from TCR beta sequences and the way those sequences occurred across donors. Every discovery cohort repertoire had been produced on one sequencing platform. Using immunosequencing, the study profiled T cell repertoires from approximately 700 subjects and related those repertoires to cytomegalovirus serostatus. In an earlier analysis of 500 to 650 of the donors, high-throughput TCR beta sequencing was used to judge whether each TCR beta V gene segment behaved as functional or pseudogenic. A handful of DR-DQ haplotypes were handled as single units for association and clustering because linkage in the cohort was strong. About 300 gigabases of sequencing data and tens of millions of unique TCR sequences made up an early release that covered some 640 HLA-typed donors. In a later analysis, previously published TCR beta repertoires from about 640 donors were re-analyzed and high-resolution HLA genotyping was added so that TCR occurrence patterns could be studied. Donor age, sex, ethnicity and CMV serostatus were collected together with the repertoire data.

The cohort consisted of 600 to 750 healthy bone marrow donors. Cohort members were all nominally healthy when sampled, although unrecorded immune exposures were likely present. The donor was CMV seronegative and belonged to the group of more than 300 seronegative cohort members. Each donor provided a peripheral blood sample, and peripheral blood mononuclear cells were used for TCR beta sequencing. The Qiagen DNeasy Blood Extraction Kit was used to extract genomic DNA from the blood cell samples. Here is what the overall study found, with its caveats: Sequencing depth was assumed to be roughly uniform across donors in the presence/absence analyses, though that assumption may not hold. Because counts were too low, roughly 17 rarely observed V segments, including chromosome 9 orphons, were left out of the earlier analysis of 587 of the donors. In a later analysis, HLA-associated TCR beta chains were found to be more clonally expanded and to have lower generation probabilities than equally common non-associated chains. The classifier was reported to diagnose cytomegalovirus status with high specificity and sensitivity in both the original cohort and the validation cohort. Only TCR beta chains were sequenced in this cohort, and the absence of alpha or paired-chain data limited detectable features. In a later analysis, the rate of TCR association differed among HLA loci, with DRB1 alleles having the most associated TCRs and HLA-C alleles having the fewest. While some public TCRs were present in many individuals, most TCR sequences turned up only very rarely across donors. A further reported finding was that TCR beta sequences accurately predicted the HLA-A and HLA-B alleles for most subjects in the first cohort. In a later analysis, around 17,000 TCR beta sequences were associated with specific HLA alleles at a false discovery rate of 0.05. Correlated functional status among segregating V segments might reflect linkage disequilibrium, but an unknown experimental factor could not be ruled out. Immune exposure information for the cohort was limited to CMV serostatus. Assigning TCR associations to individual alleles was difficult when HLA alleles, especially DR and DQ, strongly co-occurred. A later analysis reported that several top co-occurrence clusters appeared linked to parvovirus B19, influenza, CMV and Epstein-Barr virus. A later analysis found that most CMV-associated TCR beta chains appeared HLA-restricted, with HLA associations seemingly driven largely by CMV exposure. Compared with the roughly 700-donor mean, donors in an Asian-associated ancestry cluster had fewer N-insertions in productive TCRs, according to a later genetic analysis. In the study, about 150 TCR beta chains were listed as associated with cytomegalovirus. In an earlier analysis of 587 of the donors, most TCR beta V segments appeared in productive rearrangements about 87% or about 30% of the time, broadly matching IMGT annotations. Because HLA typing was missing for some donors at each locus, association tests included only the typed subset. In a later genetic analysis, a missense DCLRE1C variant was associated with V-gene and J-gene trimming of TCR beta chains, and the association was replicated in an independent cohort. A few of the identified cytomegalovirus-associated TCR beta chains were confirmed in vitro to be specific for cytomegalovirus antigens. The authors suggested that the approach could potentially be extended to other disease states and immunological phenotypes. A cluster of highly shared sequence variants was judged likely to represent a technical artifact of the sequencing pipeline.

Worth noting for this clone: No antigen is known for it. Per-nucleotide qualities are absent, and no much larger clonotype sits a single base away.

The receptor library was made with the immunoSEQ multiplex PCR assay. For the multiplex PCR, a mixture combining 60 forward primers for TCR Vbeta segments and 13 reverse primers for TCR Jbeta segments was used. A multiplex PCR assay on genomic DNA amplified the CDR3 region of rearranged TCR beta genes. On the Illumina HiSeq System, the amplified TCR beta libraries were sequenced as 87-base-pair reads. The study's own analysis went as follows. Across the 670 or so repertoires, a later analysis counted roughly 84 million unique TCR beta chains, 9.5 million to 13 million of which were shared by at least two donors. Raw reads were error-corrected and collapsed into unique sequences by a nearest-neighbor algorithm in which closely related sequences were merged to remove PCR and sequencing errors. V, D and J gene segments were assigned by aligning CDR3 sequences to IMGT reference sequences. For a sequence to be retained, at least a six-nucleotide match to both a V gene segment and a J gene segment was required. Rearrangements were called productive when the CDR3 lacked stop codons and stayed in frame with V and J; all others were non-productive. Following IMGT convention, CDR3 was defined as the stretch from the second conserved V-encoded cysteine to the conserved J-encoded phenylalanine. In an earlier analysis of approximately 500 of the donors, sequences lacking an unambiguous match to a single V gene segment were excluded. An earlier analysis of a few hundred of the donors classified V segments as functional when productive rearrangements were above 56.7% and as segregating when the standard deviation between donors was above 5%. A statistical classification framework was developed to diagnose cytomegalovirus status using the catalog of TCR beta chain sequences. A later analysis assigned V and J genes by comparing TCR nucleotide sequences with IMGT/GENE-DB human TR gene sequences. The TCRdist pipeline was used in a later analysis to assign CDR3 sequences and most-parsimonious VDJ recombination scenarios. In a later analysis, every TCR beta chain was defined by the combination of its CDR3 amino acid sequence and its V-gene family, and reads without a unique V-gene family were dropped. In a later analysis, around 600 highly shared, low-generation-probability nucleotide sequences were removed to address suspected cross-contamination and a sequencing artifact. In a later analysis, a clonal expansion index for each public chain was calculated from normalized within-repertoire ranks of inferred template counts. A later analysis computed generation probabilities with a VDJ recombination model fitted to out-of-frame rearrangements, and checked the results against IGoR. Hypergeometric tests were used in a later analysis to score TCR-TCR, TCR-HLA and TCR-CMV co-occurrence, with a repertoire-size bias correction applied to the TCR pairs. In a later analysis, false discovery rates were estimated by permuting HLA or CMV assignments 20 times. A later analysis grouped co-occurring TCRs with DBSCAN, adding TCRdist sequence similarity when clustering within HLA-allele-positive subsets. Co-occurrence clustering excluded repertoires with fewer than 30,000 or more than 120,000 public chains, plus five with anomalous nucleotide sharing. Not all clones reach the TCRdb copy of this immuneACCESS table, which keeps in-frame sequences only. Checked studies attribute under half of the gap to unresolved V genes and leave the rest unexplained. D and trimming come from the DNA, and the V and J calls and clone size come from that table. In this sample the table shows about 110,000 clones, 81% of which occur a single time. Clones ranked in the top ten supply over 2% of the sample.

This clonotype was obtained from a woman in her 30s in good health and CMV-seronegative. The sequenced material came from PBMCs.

The nucleotide sequence reads TGTGCCAGCACCCCAGAGGGGGGGGTGAACACTGAAGCTTTCTTT. It specifies CASTPEGGVNTEAFF. Here the chain combines TRBV9 and TRBJ1-1; TRBD1 might be the D gene, on 6 matching bases. V is cut by 6 bases and J by 0 bases, and the space between the germline ends is 15 bases. CDR1 and CDR2 are read off the germline V gene as SGDLS and YYNGEE. The CDR3 contains 15 residues, cysteine and phenylalanine counted. Only the CDR3 DNA stays, 45 bases, in frame from base 1.